This TCR beta chain originates from a study of OX40 agonist ivuxolimab in advanced cancers. Sequenced by immunoSEQ multiplex PCR; TCRdb stores in-frame clones only, minus some. Among 70,000 to 95,000 clones, approximately 86% were seen once, and the ten largest hold approximately 2%. Trimming left V 3 bases short and J 3 bases short, with 9 bases between. The CDR3 is made up of 12 amino acids. CDR1 is GTSNPN and CDR2 is SVGIG in the germline V gene (reference sequence). The sample holds a few counts of this clone. Its antigen is unidentified. Overall study findings and caveats: CD8+ T cells (on average) carried more expanded clones than CD4+ T cells.

The sequencing here drew on CD4+ or CD8+ T cells sorted from blood, taken in a trial of the OX40 agonist ivuxolimab. The V and J genes are TRBV30 and TRBJ2-7; D remains unclear. This clonotype originated in an adult with an advanced solid tumor such as melanoma, head and neck, liver or kidney cancer. CDR3 sequence reads: CAWRWKNYEQYF. The CDR3 DNA reads as TGTGCCTGGAGGTGGAAGAACTACGAGCAGTACTTC. The full variable domain, rest sourced from reference TRBV30 and TRBJ2-7, is SQTIHQWPATLVQPVGSPLSLECTVEGTSNPNLYWYRQAAGRGLQLLFYSVGIGQISSEVPQNLSASRPQDRQFILSSKKLLLSDSGFYLCAWRWKNYEQYFGPGTRLTVT.